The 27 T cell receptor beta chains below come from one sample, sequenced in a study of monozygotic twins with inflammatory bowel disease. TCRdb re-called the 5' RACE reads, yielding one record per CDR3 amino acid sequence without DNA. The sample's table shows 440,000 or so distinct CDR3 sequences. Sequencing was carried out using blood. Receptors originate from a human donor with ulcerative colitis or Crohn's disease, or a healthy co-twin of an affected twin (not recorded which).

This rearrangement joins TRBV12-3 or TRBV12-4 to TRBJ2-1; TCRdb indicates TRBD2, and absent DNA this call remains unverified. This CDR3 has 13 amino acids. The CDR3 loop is CASSWSRRNEQFF.

The CDR3 is CASSPTSLPNEQFF. The chain is built from TRBV7-9 and TRBJ2-1; checking the TCRdb D call of TRBD2 is not possible without DNA. In germline, CDR1 is SEHNR, CDR2 FQNEAQ (reference sequence). CDR3 length: 14 residues.

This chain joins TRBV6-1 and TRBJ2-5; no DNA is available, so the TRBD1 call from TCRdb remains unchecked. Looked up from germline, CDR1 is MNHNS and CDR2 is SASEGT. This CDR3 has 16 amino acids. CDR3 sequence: CASSSGPRGPGETQYF.

This CDR3 reads CASSPLGLETEAFF. The chain uses TRBV5-1 and TRBJ1-1; the TCRdb call, TRBD1, lacks DNA for checking. CDR1 is SGHRS and CDR2 is YFSETQ in the germline V gene. This CDR3 has 14 amino acids.

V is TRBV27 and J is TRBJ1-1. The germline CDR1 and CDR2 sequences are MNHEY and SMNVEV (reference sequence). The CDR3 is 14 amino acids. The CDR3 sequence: CASSLIGVNTEAFF.

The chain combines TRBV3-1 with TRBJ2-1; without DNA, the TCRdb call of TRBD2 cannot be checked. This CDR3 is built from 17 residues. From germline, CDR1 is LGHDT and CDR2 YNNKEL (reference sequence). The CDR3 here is CASSLFPQTEGINEQFF.

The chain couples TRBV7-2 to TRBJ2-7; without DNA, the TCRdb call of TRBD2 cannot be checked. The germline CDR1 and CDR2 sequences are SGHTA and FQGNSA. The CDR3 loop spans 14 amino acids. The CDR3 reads CASSPLAGLGEQYF.

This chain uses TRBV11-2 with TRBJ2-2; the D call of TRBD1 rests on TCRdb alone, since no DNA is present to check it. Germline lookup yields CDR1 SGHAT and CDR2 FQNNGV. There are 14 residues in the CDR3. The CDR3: CASSSMRGPGELFF.

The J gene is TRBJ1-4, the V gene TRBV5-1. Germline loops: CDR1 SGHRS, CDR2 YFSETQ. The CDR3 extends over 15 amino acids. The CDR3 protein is CASSLEGALNEKLFF.

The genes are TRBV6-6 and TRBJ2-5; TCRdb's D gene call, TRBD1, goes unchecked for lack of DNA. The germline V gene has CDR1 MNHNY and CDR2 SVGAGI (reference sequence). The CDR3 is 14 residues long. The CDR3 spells CASRNPGTQETQYF.

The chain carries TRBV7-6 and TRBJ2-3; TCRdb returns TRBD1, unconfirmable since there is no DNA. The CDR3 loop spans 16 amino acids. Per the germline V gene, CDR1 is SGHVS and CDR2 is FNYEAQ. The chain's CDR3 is CASSERDGPSTDTQYF. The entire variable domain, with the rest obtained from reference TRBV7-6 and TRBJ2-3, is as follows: GAGVSQSPRYKVTKRGQDVALRCDPISGHVSLYWYRQALGQGPEFLTYFNYEAQQDKSGLPNDRFSAERPEGSISTLTIQRTEQRDSAMYRCASSERDGPSTDTQYFGPGTRLTVL.

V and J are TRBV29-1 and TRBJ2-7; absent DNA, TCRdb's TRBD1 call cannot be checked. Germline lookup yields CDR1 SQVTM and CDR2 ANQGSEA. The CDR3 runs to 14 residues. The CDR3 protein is CSVVGTGLDYEQYF.

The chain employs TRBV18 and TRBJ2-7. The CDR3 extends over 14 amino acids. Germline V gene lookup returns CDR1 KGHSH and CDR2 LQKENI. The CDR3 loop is CASPPMSASYEQYF.

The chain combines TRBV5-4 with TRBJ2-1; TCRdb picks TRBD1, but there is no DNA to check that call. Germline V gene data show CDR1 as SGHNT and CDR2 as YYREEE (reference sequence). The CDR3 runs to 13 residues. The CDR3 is CASSSTGNNEQFF.

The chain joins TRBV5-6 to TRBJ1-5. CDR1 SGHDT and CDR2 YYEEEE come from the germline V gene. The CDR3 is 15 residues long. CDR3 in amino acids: CASSYGQRGNQPQHF.

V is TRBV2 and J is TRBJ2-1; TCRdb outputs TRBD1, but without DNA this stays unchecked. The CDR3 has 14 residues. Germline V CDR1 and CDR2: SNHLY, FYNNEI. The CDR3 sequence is CASHGQGAPGEQFF.

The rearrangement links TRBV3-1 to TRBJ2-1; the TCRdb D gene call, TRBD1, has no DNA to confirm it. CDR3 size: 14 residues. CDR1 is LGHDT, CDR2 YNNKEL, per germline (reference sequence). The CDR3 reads CASSRQGTDNEQFF.

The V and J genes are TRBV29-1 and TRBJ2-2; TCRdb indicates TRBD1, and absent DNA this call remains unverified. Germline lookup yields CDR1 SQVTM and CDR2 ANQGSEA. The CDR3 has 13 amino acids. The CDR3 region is CSVEYRGTGELFF.

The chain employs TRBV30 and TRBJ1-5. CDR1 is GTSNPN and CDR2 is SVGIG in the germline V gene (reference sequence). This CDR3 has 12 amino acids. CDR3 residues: CAWNGAQEPQHF.

CDR3 protein: CASSSIERVRYEQYF. This chain joins TRBV2 and TRBJ2-7. The CDR3 consists of 15 residues. CDR1 is SNHLY and CDR2 is FYNNEI in the germline V gene.

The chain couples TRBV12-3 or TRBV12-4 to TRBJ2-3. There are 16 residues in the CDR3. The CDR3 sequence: CASRVQTSPSTDTQYF.

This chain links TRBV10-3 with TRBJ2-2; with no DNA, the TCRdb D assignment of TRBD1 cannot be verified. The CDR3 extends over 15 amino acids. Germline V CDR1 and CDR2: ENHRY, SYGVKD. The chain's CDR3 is CAISERDRAAGELFF.

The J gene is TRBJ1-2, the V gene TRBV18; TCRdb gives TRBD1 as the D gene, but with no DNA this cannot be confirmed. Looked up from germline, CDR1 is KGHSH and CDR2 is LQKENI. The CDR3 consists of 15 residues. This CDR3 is CASSQNQGADYGYTF.

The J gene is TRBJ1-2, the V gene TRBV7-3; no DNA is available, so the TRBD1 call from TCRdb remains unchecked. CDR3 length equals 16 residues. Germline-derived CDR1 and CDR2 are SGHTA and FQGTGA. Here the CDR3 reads CASSLKAGTGETGYTF.

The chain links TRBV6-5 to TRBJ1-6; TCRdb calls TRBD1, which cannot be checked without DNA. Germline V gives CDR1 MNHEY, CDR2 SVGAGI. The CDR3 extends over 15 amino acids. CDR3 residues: CASSYSDRPNSPLHF.

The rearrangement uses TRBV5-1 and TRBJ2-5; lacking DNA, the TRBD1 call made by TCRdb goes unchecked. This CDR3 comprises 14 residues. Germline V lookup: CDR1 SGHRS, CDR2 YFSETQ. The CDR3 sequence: CASTATGGKETQYF.

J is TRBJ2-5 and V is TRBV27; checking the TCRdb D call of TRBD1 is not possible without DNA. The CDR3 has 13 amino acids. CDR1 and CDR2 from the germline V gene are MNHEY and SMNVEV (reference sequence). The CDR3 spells CASSSVPQGIRYF.